The next 7 T cell receptor beta chains were all read from a single sample in a study of blood T cell repertoires in COVID-19. Clones were read by immunoSEQ multiplex PCR, and TCRdb kept only the in-frame ones, dropping some. The data contain roughly 180,000 clones, roughly 76% of them singletons. The sample consisted of peripheral blood. The receptors derive from a middle-aged woman with COVID-19, enrolled during active disease.

The chain is built from TRBV11-1 and TRBJ2-1, with TRBD1 matching over 9 bases. There are 14 residues in the CDR3. Germline V gene lookup returns CDR1 SGHAT and CDR2 FQDESV (reference sequence). Trimming cost V 5 bases and J 7 bases; bases outside gene matches: 6. For the CDR3, the DNA is TGTGCCAGCAGCCTACAGGGGGCAGGGAATGAGCAGTTCTTC. This sequence encodes CASSLQGAGNEQFF.

This clone was seen more than once but under ten times. V and J are TRBV7-2 and TRBJ1-6; D is undetermined. This CDR3 comprises 14 residues. Trimming pared 4 bases from V and 0 bases from J, leaving 4 bases between. From germline, CDR1 is SGHTA and CDR2 FQGNSA. CDR3 residues: CASSYSSYNSPLHF. In DNA form, the CDR3 reads TGTGCCAGCAGCTACAGCTCCTATAATTCACCCCTCCACTTT.

This clone showed up just a few times. The chain employs TRBV5-4 and TRBJ2-1; 8 bases align to TRBD2. Germline V CDR1 and CDR2: SGHNT, YYREEE (reference sequence). This CDR3 has 15 amino acids. V dropped 4 bases and J dropped 7; count of bases not matched to a gene: 10. The CDR3 DNA reads TGTGCCAGCAGCCTAAGCGGGAGAGTGGGTAATGAGCAGTTCTTC. Translating it yields CASSLSGRVGNEQFF.

This clone was seen once. This chain uses TRBV6-5 with TRBJ2-7; a possible D gene is TRBD2 (7 bases). Germline CDR1 is MNHEY and CDR2 is SVGAGI. V lost 10 bases and J 1 base, leaving 20 bases between the germline ends. The CDR3 runs to 15 residues. CDR3 DNA sequence: TGTGCCACGAAGGAGGGGGGGCTCGCGTCCTACGAGCAGTACGTC. Protein sequence: CATKEGGLASYEQYV.

This clone was seen more than once but under ten times. V is TRBV27 and J is TRBJ2-2, with D possibly being TRBD2 (5 bases). Germline V CDR1 and CDR2: MNHEY, SMNVEV (reference sequence). This CDR3 contains 16 residues. Trimming took off 6 bases at V and 2 bases at J, with 16 bases between the two ends. This CDR3 is CASRIRRTGNTGELFF. CDR3 DNA: TGTGCCAGCAGGATCCGGCGGACGGGAAACACCGGGGAGCTGTTTTTT.

V usage is TRBV3-1 (or the pseudogene TRBV3-2) and J usage is TRBJ1-2; D unclear. CDR3 length: 14 amino acids. Germline-derived CDR1 and CDR2 are LGHDT and YNNKEL (reference sequence). V lost 2 bases to trimming and J lost 1 base, with 8 bases between them. The CDR3 DNA sequence: TGTGCCAGCAGCCAATTCGGGGTTAACTATGGCTACACCTTC. As protein: CASSQFGVNYGYTF.

This chain connects TRBV6-5 to TRBJ1-4; a weak D match, TRBD1 (5 bases). V was pared by 6 bases and J by 7 bases, with 18 bases between. The CDR3 extends over 15 amino acids. CDR1 and CDR2 from the germline V gene are MNHEY and SVGAGI. The CDR3 region has the DNA TGTGCCAGCAGAGTTACTGCGGACACGAGTGAAAAACTGTTTTTT. This codes for CASRVTADTSEKLFF.